The present T cell receptor beta chain was sequenced within a study of shared clonotypes between healthy human individuals. Study as a whole: Donor ages ranged 18 to 49 years: two women, a few men. Study conclusions and caveats: The sampled material consisted only of blood, and tissue repertoires are likely to differ.

Positive CCR7 selection of CD45RO-negative cells yielded the naive CD8 cells, and terminally differentiated effector memory CD45RA+ cells were excluded. All of the donors resided in Nashville, Tennessee, and each was a Caucasian adult. The germline CDR1 and CDR2 sequences are PRHDT and FYEKMQ (reference sequence). V lost 4 bases and J lost 2, with 12 bases in between. The CDR3 runs to 14 residues. On sorted subsets, replicate PCRs used roughly 190 ng DNA, or about 30,000 T cell genomes. The protocol was immunoSEQ multiplex PCR, while the TCRdb copy is restricted to in-frame clones and leaves out a portion. Of about 1,900,000 clones listed, around 96% are singletons. Concerning this clone itself: What it binds is not known.

The rearrangement uses TRBV13 and TRBJ2-7; possibly TRBD2 for D (6 bases). The sequence came from a man in his late teens or twenties in good health. The sequencing sample was made of naive CD8+ T cells sorted from blood. CDR3 amino acids: CASSSGTYTYEQYF. CDR3 bases: TGTGCCAGCAGCTCCGGGACTTATACCTACGAGCAGTACTTC.